This entry describes one T cell receptor beta chain. The sample comes from a study of T cell clones after liver transplantation. Germline CDR1 is MDHEN and CDR2 is SYDVKM. This CDR3 contains 12 residues. Only in-frame clones appear in the TCRdb table, and some are missing; sequencing was by immunoSEQ multiplex PCR. The table lists around 18,000 clones, 80% to 90% of them singletons. Sequenced here: CD8+ T cells from blood, sampled 46 months after liver transplant. The source is a human patient who received a liver transplant. Some T cells may have come from the graft donor. The chain couples TRBV28 to TRBJ2-7; TRBD1 is a possible D gene (6 bases). The DNA of the CDR3 is TGTGCTGGGGGCTTCAGCCCCTACGAGCAGTACTTC. Its translation is CAGGFSPYEQYF.